Sequencing of this TCR beta chain was carried out in a study of blood T cell repertoires in COVID-19. At the level of the study: Samples of COVID-19 (acute and convalescent) were obtained from the United States, Italy and Spain. PBMCs, B-cell-depleted T cells, or T cells were the source of the cDNA or gDNA that made up the material.

Enrollment of patients from Seattle took place during active infection, with longitudinal follow-up. The CDR3 consists of 15 residues. V trimming: 10 bases; J trimming: 7 bases; junction bases outside the gene matches: 12. Germline CDR1 MNHEY, CDR2 SMNVEV (reference sequence). Original data processing: Amplification from reference gene primers served as the basis for estimated nucleated cell counts. The repertoire was sequenced with immunoSEQ multiplex PCR; TCRdb's copy has only in-frame clones and lacks some. The V and J calls and the clone size are those of that table, but D and trimming were determined from the DNA. The profile shows around 340,000 clones, 75% to 90% of them singletons.

The sample was peripheral blood. This TCR came from a woman aged 60-75 years with COVID-19, enrolled during active disease. The V and J genes are TRBV27 and TRBJ2-1, with 11 bases fitting TRBD2. The CDR3 loop reads CATKRTSGGRNEQFF. The CDR3 nucleotides read TGTGCCACCAAAAGAACTAGCGGGGGTAGGAATGAGCAGTTCTTC.